A single sample is the source of the 18 T cell receptor beta chains below, sequenced in a study of response to subunit inactivated influenza vaccine. Each CDR3 protein gets one entry after TCRdb re-called the RT-PCR reads with MiXCR. The table includes more than 700,000 distinct CDR3 sequences, less than 25% detected once. This sample comprised PBMCs from blood, obtained roughly 5 days after vaccination. These receptors were collected from a man aged 45-65 years who received an inactivated influenza vaccine.

This clonotype was picked up a small number of times. The V gene is TRBV6-5, the J gene TRBJ2-7; no clear D gene. The CDR3 has 14 amino acids. With 2 bases removed from V and 2 bases from J, the gap between germline ends came to 10 bases. Germline V lookup: CDR1 MNHEY, CDR2 SVGAGI. DNA for the CDR3: TGTGCCAGCAGTTACCCCGTTGGGCCCTACGAGCAGTACTTC. This sequence encodes CASSYPVGPYEQYF.

This rearrangement joins TRBV4-2 to TRBJ2-2; the D gene is possibly TRBD2 (5 bases). The germline gives CDR1 LGHNA, CDR2 YNFKEQ. Trimming took 3 bases from V and 2 from J, leaving 19 bases between them. The CDR3 loop spans 18 amino acids. CDR3 loop: CASSHDLGQRHNTGELFF. CDR3 DNA sequence: TGTGCCAGCAGCCATGATCTAGGGCAGCGGCATAACACCGGGGAGCTGTTTTTT.

This clonotype was counted between two and nine times. This rearrangement joins TRBV5-1 to TRBJ2-5, with 7 bases lining up with TRBD1. The CDR3 contains 15 residues. Unmatched junction bases numbered 11, after V lost 5 bases and J lost 4 bases. Germline V gene data show CDR1 as SGHRS and CDR2 as YFSETQ. The CDR3 loop is CASRGTVLLGETQYF. The DNA of the CDR3 is TGCGCCAGCAGAGGGACAGTTCTTTTAGGAGAGACCCAGTACTTC.

This clonotype was found many times. The chain is built from TRBV5-1 and TRBJ2-1; D may be TRBD2 (6 bases). Trimming shortened V by 0 bases and J by 7 bases, and 17 bases separated the two germline ends. The germline gives CDR1 SGHRS, CDR2 YFSETQ. The CDR3 is 16 amino acids. CDR3 sequence: CASSLVTVTGGNEQFF. The CDR3 nucleotides are TGCGCCAGCAGCTTGGTTACAGTTACTGGGGGGAATGAGCAGTTCTTC.

This chain uses TRBV5-1 with TRBJ2-7, with 8 positions matching TRBD2. J was trimmed by 0 bases and V by 2 bases; bases with no gene match: 4. The germline CDR1 and CDR2 sequences are SGHRS and YFSETQ. The CDR3 is made up of 15 amino acids. In nucleotides, the CDR3 is TGCGCCAGCAGCTTCGGGGGGGGGAACTCCTACGAGCAGTACTTC. Amino acids: CASSFGGGNSYEQYF.

The CDR3 is CASRAQGQNTEAFF. CDR3 sequence (DNA): TGTGCCAGTAGGGCACAGGGGCAGAACACTGAAGCTTTCTTT. The chain links TRBV19 to TRBJ1-1; 7 bases fit TRBD1. V trimming: 6 bases; J trimming: 1 base; junction bases outside the gene matches: 5. The CDR3 extends over 14 amino acids. The germline V gene has CDR1 LNHDA and CDR2 SQIVND (reference sequence). Full variable domain (remainder filled in from reference TRBV19 and TRBJ1-1): DGGITQSPKYLFRKEGQNVTLSCEQNLNHDAMYWYRQDPGQGLRLIYYSQIVNDFQKGDIAEGYSVSREKKESFPLTVTSAQKNPTAFYLCASRAQGQNTEAFFGQGTRLTVV.

The sample holds a few counts of this clonotype. The genes are TRBV21-1 and TRBJ1-2. TRBV21-1 is labeled a pseudogene. The CDR3 has 14 amino acids. CDR3 coding DNA: TGTGCCAGCGGACTACTGATGAAGGGGCATGGCTACACCTTC. Its translation: CASGLLMKGHGYTF.

This clonotype was counted a few times. In DNA form, the CDR3 reads TGTGCCAGCAGCTTGTACCCAAACACCGGGGAGCTGTTTTTT. This gives the protein CASSLYPNTGELFF. J is TRBJ2-2 and V is TRBV7-6; D is uncertain. CDR3 length equals 14 residues. Trimming removed 3 bases at V and 2 bases at J, with 7 bases between. Germline V gives CDR1 SGHVS, CDR2 FNYEAQ.

The gene calls are TRBV15 and TRBJ2-2, with D maybe TRBD1 (6 bases). Per the germline V gene, CDR1 is LNHNV and CDR2 is YYDKDF (reference sequence). This CDR3 is 16 amino acids long. Trimming cost V 5 bases and J 5 bases, with 18 bases left between them. CDR3 amino acids: CATSSLTGSWTGELFF. The CDR3 DNA sequence: TGTGCCACCAGCTCTTTGACAGGCTCGTGGACCGGGGAGCTGTTTTTT.

At least ten counts were recorded for this clonotype. The chain joins TRBV12-3 or TRBV12-4 to TRBJ1-6; D uncertain. The V end was cut by 3 bases, the J end by 10 bases, with 10 bases between. This CDR3 region has 13 residues. The CDR3 coding sequence is TGTGCCAGCAGTTTCTACGGGGAATCACCCCTCCACTTT. This translates into CASSFYGESPLHF.

The V gene is TRBV9, the J gene TRBJ2-3; 12 bases fit TRBD2. The CDR3 length is 17 residues. Germline CDR1 reads SGDLS; CDR2 reads YYNGEE. J was trimmed by 5 bases and V by 3 bases; bases with no gene match: 10. This chain's CDR3 is CASSETSGSGLGDTQYF. The DNA of the CDR3 is TGTGCCAGCAGCGAGACTAGCGGGAGCGGTTTGGGAGATACGCAGTATTTT. Together with reference TRBV9 and TRBJ2-3, the CDR3 gives the full variable domain: DSGVTQTPKHLITATGQRVTLRCSPRSGDLSVYWYQQSLDQGLQFLIQYYNGEERAKGNILERFSAQQFPDLHSELNLSSLELGDSALYFCASSETSGSGLGDTQYFGPGTRLTVL.

The chain employs TRBV21-1 and TRBJ2-5; the table's D call, TRBD1, was not checked against the DNA. TRBV21-1 is marked as a pseudogene. This CDR3 comprises 14 residues. The DNA for the CDR3 is TGTGCCAGCAGCCAAGGGGCGGTCGAAGAGACCCAGTACTTC. Its translation is CASSQGAVEETQYF.

This clonotype showed up just a few times. The chain has TRBV20-1 and TRBJ1-6; 7 nucleotides match TRBD1. In germline, CDR1 is DFQATT, CDR2 SNEGSKA (reference sequence). The CDR3 length is 15 residues. V lost 6 bases, J lost 6 bases, and 11 bases stayed unmatched. The CDR3 here is CSAHRGNRRNSPLHF. The CDR3 coding sequence is TGCAGTGCCCACAGGGGAAATCGACGTAATTCACCCCTCCACTTT.

The genes are TRBV11-2 and TRBJ2-7; tentatively, D is TRBD1 or TRBD2 (6 bases each). The CDR3 contains 16 residues. The ends were cut back, 5 bases at V and 2 bases at J, with 19 bases in the middle. CDR1 and CDR2 (germline): SGHAT, FQNNGV. The chain's CDR3 is CASSPLSGAVPYEQYF. The CDR3 nucleotides read TGTGCCAGCAGCCCTTTATCGGGGGCCGTGCCCTACGAGCAGTACTTC.

In its sample, this clonotype was seen a few times. The rearrangement uses TRBV5-1 and TRBJ2-1, with D maybe TRBD2 (6 bases). From germline, CDR1 is SGHRS and CDR2 YFSETQ. V gave up 5 bases and J gave up 8 bases, with 17 bases separating them. This CDR3 spans 14 amino acids. This CDR3 is CASRTGTWQDEQFF. CDR3 nucleotides: TGCGCCAGCAGGACCGGGACTTGGCAGGATGAGCAGTTCTTC.

The chain couples TRBV12-3 or TRBV12-4 to TRBJ2-2; 8 bases align to TRBD1. The CDR3 length is 16 residues. Losses at the gene ends were 6 bases for V and 1 base for J; bases not matched to a gene: 7. Here the CDR3 DNA reads TGTGCCAGCAGCCGAAGGACAGGGATGAACACCGGGGAGCTGTTTTTT. Amino acids: CASSRRTGMNTGELFF.

The chain links TRBV6-2 or TRBV6-3 to TRBJ2-5, with D tentatively TRBD1 (6 bases). In germline, CDR1 is MNHEY, CDR2 SVGEGT. CDR3 length: 14 residues. Trimming cost V 6 bases and J 2 bases, with 13 bases left between them. CDR3 DNA sequence: TGTGCCAGCAGACACGGGACACATCAAGAGACCCAGTACTTC. This gives the protein CASRHGTHQETQYF.

There are a few counts of this clonotype. V is TRBV20-1 and J is TRBJ2-3; a possible D gene is TRBD1 (5 bases). The CDR3 loop spans 17 amino acids. CDR1 is DFQATT and CDR2 is SNEGSKA in the germline V gene (reference sequence). With 1 base removed from V and 5 bases from J, the gap between germline ends came to 22 bases. CDR3 in DNA: TGCAGTGCTAGAGGCCCAAAGGGGTCATCCTCGGGAGATACGCAGTATTTT. Residues: CSARGPKGSSSGDTQYF.